One sample yielded the 26 T cell receptor beta chains listed below, sequenced in a study of PD-1 blockade in classical Hodgkin lymphoma. Data came from immunoSEQ multiplex PCR; TCRdb stores just in-frame clones and leaves some out. The sample records about 5,000 clones, more than 50% being singletons. Each of the patients experienced relapse following autologous stem cell transplantation, and their brentuximab vedotin exposure differed. The sequenced sample was peripheral blood mononuclear cells (PBMCs), obtained at baseline. The source of these receptors is a human donor with classical Hodgkin lymphoma.

Points on this clone: This sample includes further DNA sequences coding for the same CDR3. The V call is TRBV5-1, the J call TRBJ1-5; no clear D gene. Trimming cost V 0 bases and J 3 bases, with 4 bases left between them. CDR1 and CDR2 (germline): SGHRS, YFSETQ. The CDR3 contains 13 residues. CDR3 nucleotides: TGCGCCAGCAGCTTGGATATCAATCAGCCCCAGCATTTT. Amino acids: CASSLDINQPQHF.

The rearrangement joins TRBV29-1 to TRBJ1-2, with no clear D. Trimming removed 7 bases from V and 8 bases from J, with 17 bases in between. Looked up from germline, CDR1 is SQVTM and CDR2 is ANQGSEA. This CDR3 region has 12 residues. The CDR3 DNA sequence: TGCAGCGCCAGGACGACCGGCGGCGGCTACACCTTC. The encoded protein is CSARTTGGGYTF.

V gene TRBV5-1 combines with J gene TRBJ2-7; 12 positions match TRBD1. Germline trimming cut 2 bases from V and 6 bases from J; bases unmatched to any gene: 6. The CDR3 consists of 15 residues. Germline V gives CDR1 SGHRS, CDR2 YFSETQ. The CDR3 spells CASSFGTGGTLEQYF. The CDR3, as DNA: TGCGCCAGCAGCTTTGGGACAGGGGGCACCCTCGAGCAGTACTTC.

This chain joins TRBV4-3 and TRBJ2-3; 7 nucleotides agree with TRBD1. Germline V gene sequence: CDR1 LGHNA, CDR2 YSLEER. There are 15 residues in the CDR3. The trim removed 3 bases at V and 0 bases at J, leaving 3 bases unmatched. This chain's CDR3 is CASSHGTESTDTQYF. DNA for the CDR3: TGCGCCAGCAGCCACGGGACAGAGAGCACAGATACGCAGTATTTT.

The sample holds a few counts of this clone. The chain joins TRBV19 to TRBJ1-2; 9 bases are a match to TRBD1. Per germline, CDR1 LNHDA and CDR2 SQIVND (reference sequence). The V gene end was trimmed by 4 bases and the J gene end by 4 bases; junction bases not matched to a gene: 10. The CDR3 is made up of 16 amino acids. The CDR3 reads CASSNQVQGAGYGYTF. CDR3 sequence (DNA): TGTGCCAGTAGTAACCAAGTACAGGGGGCTGGCTATGGCTACACCTTC.

This sequence joins TRBV18 and TRBJ1-6; D possibly corresponds to TRBD1 (5 bases). V was pared by 3 bases and J by 3 bases, with 12 bases between. The germline V gene has CDR1 KGHSH and CDR2 LQKENI. CDR3 size: 16 residues. DNA of the CDR3: TGTGCCAGCTCACCGGCGAGGGGCGACTATAATTCACCCCTCCACTTT. Translated: CASSPARGDYNSPLHF. The variable domain in full, with the rest retrieved from reference TRBV18 and TRBJ1-6, is NAGVMQNPRHLVRRRGQEARLRCSPMKGHSHVYWYRQLPEEGLKFMVYLQKENIIDESGMPKERFSAEFPKEGPSILRIQQVVRGDSAAYFCASSPARGDYNSPLHFGNGTRLTVT.

The V gene is TRBV5-1, the J gene TRBJ2-7, with 8 positions matching TRBD1. This CDR3 contains 16 residues. After removal of 1 base from V and 4 bases from J, the junction contained 10 bases not matched to a gene. The V gene's germline CDR1 is SGHRS and CDR2 YFSETQ. The CDR3 DNA reads as TGCGCCAGCAGCTTGAGGCAGGGGGCGAAGGGGTACGAGCAGTACTTC. As protein: CASSLRQGAKGYEQYF.

The J gene is TRBJ2-1, the V gene TRBV30; TRBD2 matches at 7 bases. CDR3 size: 15 residues. Trimming at V came to 2 bases and at J to 2 bases, leaving 6 bases not matched to a gene. CDR1 is GTSNPN, CDR2 SVGIG, per germline (reference sequence). CDR3 region: CAWSMTSSPYNEQFF. The CDR3 bases are TGTGCCTGGAGTATGACTAGCTCCCCCTACAATGAGCAGTTCTTC.

This clone is termed medium-sized (0.01 to 0.1%). The genes are TRBV6-5 and TRBJ1-1, with unresolved D. With 8 bases removed from V and 0 bases from J, the gap between germline ends came to 10 bases. CDR3 length: 13 residues. Germline lookup yields CDR1 MNHEY and CDR2 SVGAGI. The CDR3 reads CASRKHLNTEAFF. DNA of the CDR3: TGTGCCAGCCGAAAACACCTGAACACTGAAGCTTTCTTT.

The chain joins TRBV20-1 to TRBJ2-7, with D possibly matching TRBD1 (5 bases). The germline V gene encodes CDR1 DFQATT and CDR2 SNEGSKA (reference sequence). The CDR3 has 11 residues. Trimming took off 3 bases at V and 4 bases at J, with 7 bases between the two ends. As DNA, the CDR3 is TGCAGTGCTAGGCCAGGGTACGAGCAGTACTTC. It codes for CSARPGYEQYF.

This clone showed up just a few times. The chain links TRBV19 to TRBJ1-5, with D possibly matching TRBD1 (6 bases). Per the germline V gene, CDR1 is LNHDA and CDR2 is SQIVND (reference sequence). The V end was cut by 3 bases, the J end by 4 bases, with 13 bases between. The CDR3 length is 15 residues. In DNA form, the CDR3 reads TGTGCCAGTAGTATCCAGGACAGATGGAATCAGCCCCAGCATTTT. This gives the protein CASSIQDRWNQPQHF.

Judged by abundance, this clone is medium-sized. This rearrangement joins TRBV11-2 to TRBJ1-5, with D possibly matching TRBD1 (6 bases). Germline CDR1 and CDR2: SGHAT and FQNNGV. There are 13 residues in the CDR3. Between the trimmed V and J ends, which lost 1 base and 6 bases, there was a span of 7 bases. CDR3 coding DNA: TGTGCCAGCAGCTTAGGGACAGCTCAGCCCCAGCATTTT. Its protein product is CASSLGTAQPQHF.

This clone ranks as medium-sized. The chain uses TRBV6-6 and TRBJ2-5, with a possible D match to TRBD1 (6 bases). The germline CDR1 and CDR2 sequences are MNHNY and SVGAGI (reference sequence). Between the trimmed V and J ends, which lost 4 bases and 0 bases, there was a span of 9 bases. CDR3 size: 14 residues. The CDR3 DNA is TGTGCCAGCAGTTCTGGACAGTACCAAGAGACCCAGTACTTC. Encoded protein: CASSSGQYQETQYF.

This clone was observed a single time. V and J are TRBV6-1 and TRBJ1-1, with a tentative D call TRBD1 (6 bases). CDR3 size: 14 residues. Trimming took 8 bases from V and 3 from J, leaving 16 bases between them. The germline gives CDR1 MNHNS, CDR2 SASEGT. The CDR3 sequence: CASRSGAADTEAFF. The CDR3 DNA follows: TGTGCCAGCCGTTCGGGGGCGGCGGACACTGAAGCTTTCTTT.

The V and J genes are TRBV27 and TRBJ2-1; 8 nucleotides align to TRBD2. V lost 3 bases to trimming and J lost 9 bases; unmatched junction nucleotides: 10. Germline V gene sequence: CDR1 MNHEY, CDR2 SMNVEV (reference sequence). The CDR3 runs 15 residues. CDR3 amino acids: CASSLIAGNAGEQFF. The CDR3 DNA sequence: TGTGCCAGCAGTTTGATAGCGGGAAACGCCGGTGAGCAGTTCTTC.

This rearrangement joins TRBV29-1 to TRBJ1-3, with D perhaps matching TRBD1 (5 bases). V was trimmed by 7 bases and J by 7 bases, leaving 11 bases between them. The CDR3 is 11 residues long. Germline-derived CDR1 and CDR2 are SQVTM and ANQGSEA. CDR3 in DNA: TGCAGCGCCGGGGGTTCTAACACCATATATTTT. Translation: CSAGGSNTIYF.

The chain uses TRBV5-8 and TRBJ2-7, with D perhaps TRBD1 or TRBD2 (5 bases each). The V and J ends lost 4 bases and 0 bases respectively, with 11 bases between them. CDR1 SGHTS and CDR2 YDEGEE come from the germline V gene. CDR3 length: 14 residues. The CDR3 sequence is CASSRDGASYEQYF. For the CDR3, the DNA is TGTGCCAGCAGCCGGGATGGGGCCTCCTACGAGCAGTACTTC.

The V gene is TRBV11-2, the J gene TRBJ2-3; 8 nucleotides line up with TRBD1. CDR1 SGHAT and CDR2 FQNNGV come from the germline V gene. The CDR3 totals 16 residues. V lost 3 bases, J lost 3 bases, and 8 bases stayed unmatched. As DNA, the CDR3 is TGTGCCAGCAGCTTCTTACCAGGGGGCGGGACAGATACGCAGTATTTT. Translation gives CASSFLPGGGTDTQYF.

This clone was picked up one time. This rearrangement joins TRBV19 to TRBJ2-7; D remains unclear. V lost 1 base and J lost 2, with 12 bases in between. This CDR3 spans 15 amino acids. Germline CDR1 and CDR2: LNHDA and SQIVND (reference sequence). This CDR3 reads CASSIAQGMAYEQYF. The DNA for the CDR3 is TGTGCCAGTAGTATAGCCCAAGGTATGGCCTACGAGCAGTACTTC. Looking up the rest from reference TRBV19 and TRBJ2-7 gives the full variable domain: DGGITQSPKYLFRKEGQNVTLSCEQNLNHDAMYWYRQDPGQGLRLIYYSQIVNDFQKGDIAEGYSVSREKKESFPLTVTSAQKNPTAFYLCASSIAQGMAYEQYFGPGTRLTVT.

The V and J genes are TRBV30 and TRBJ2-1, with TRBD2 identical over 12 bases. Trimming removed 2 bases from V and 3 bases from J; junction bases left unmatched: 2. This CDR3 region has 15 residues. Germline loops: CDR1 GTSNPN, CDR2 SVGIG (reference sequence). In nucleotides, the CDR3 is TGTGCCTGGAGTCAACTAGCGGGGGGCTACAATGAGCAGTTCTTC. Translating it yields CAWSQLAGGYNEQFF.

The rearrangement uses TRBV6-5 and TRBJ2-7; D possibly corresponds to TRBD2 (6 bases). The V gene lost 1 base and the J gene lost 2 bases, with 12 bases spanning the gap. From germline, CDR1 is MNHEY and CDR2 SVGAGI. The CDR3 sequence is 15 residues long. The CDR3 is CASSYWRDLTYEQYF. The CDR3 DNA reads as TGTGCCAGCAGTTACTGGCGGGACCTCACCTACGAGCAGTACTTC.

This clone is labeled medium-sized. The rearrangement links TRBV11-1 to TRBJ2-1; D is unresolved. The CDR3 is 10 amino acids. CDR1 and CDR2 (germline): SGHAT, FQDESV (reference sequence). The germline V and J ends were trimmed by 5 bases and 5 bases, with 1 base remaining between them. Written as DNA, the CDR3 is TGTGCCAGCAGCCACAATGAGCAGTTCTTC. Its protein is CASSHNEQFF.

This clone was observed a handful of times. This chain links TRBV11-2 with TRBJ1-1; 7 bases map to TRBD1. V lost 4 bases, J lost 3 bases, and 2 bases stayed unmatched. The CDR3 has 13 amino acids. Germline V gene lookup returns CDR1 SGHAT and CDR2 FQNNGV. The CDR3 sequence is CASSSGTDTEAFF. The CDR3 region has the DNA TGTGCCAGCAGCTCCGGGACAGACACTGAAGCTTTCTTT.

The count of this clone is one. The J gene is TRBJ1-2, the V gene TRBV6-6; 8 bases are a match to TRBD1. CDR3 length: 16 residues. Germline CDR1 MNHNY, CDR2 SVGAGI (reference sequence). J gave up 2 bases and V 2 bases, and 7 bases lay outside the gene matches. The CDR3 DNA sequence: TGTGCCAGCAGTTACAATTGGGGACAGGAAAACTATGGCTACACCTTC. Translating gives CASSYNWGQENYGYTF.

This chain connects TRBV5-4 to TRBJ2-7, with D possibly TRBD1 on 5 matching bases. This CDR3 spans 14 amino acids. Germline values: CDR1 SGHNT, CDR2 YYREEE (reference sequence). The V and J ends lost 0 bases and 3 bases respectively, with 10 bases between them. Here the CDR3 DNA reads TGTGCCAGCAGCTTGGGGCAGGGAAACTACGAGCAGTACTTC. Translation gives CASSLGQGNYEQYF.

The CDR3 reads CASSPGQSYGYTF. The CDR3 bases are TGTGCCAGCAGCCCGGGACAGTCCTATGGCTACACCTTC. This chain links TRBV27 with TRBJ1-2; 7 positions match TRBD1. Germline V lookup: CDR1 MNHEY, CDR2 SMNVEV (reference sequence). The ends lost 6 bases at V and 4 bases at J; junction bases unmatched: 5. The CDR3 spans 13 residues.